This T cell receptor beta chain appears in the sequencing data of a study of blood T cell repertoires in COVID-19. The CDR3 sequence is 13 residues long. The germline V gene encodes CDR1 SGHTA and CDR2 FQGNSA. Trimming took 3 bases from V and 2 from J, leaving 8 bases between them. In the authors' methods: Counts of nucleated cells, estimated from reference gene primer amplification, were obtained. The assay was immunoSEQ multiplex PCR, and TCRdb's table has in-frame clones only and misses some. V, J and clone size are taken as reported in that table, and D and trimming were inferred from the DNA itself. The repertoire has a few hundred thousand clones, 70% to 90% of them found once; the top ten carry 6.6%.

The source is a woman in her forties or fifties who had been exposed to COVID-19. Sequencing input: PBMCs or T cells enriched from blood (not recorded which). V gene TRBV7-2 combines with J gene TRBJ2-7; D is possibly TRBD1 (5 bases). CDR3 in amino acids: CASSFRVPYEQYF. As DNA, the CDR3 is TGTGCCAGCAGCTTCAGGGTTCCCTACGAGCAGTACTTC.